This T cell receptor beta chain was retrieved from a study of blood T cell repertoires in COVID-19. Between the trimmed V and J ends, which lost 6 bases and 3 bases, there was a span of 11 bases. Germline CDR1 and CDR2: KGHSH and LQKENI. This CDR3 contains 13 residues. Participants were aged 18 to 89 years, lived in 24 US areas, and enrolled virtually. As processed by the authors: Estimation of nucleated cell counts relied on the amplification of reference gene primers. Generated by immunoSEQ multiplex PCR, the TCRdb table keeps only in-frame clones and is missing some. V, J and clone size reflect that table, while D and trimming were determined from the DNA. The sample has over 150,000 clones; less than 90% are singletons.

The gene calls are TRBV18 and TRBJ1-1; tentatively, D is TRBD1 (5 bases). The TCR comes from a woman aged 50 to 60 who had recovered from COVID-19. Material for sequencing was PBMCs or T cells enriched from blood (not recorded which). The CDR3 loop is CASSRAVDTEAFF. The CDR3 nucleotides read TGTGCCAGCTCCAGGGCCGTCGACACTGAAGCTTTCTTT.